This T cell receptor beta chain was observed in a study of shared clonotypes between healthy human individuals (TCRdb year 2020). Notes on the research overall: The cohort included a few men and a couple of women between 18 and 49 years of age. For each donor, three plates each were used for CD4 naive and CD4 memory, two plates were used for CD8 naive, and one plate was used for CD8 memory. To estimate repertoire size and how much clonotypes are shared between individuals, the study performed deep sequencing of blood TCR repertoires from roughly five healthy adults. Different laboratories and diverse techniques were used to prepare libraries and sequence TCR repertoires, to increase sequencing depth and limit assay-specific biases. Leukapheresis yielded between about 0.85 and 10 billion PBMCs per donor.

The donors were healthy, HIV-negative adults with no recently reported acute infections or vaccinations. Only Caucasian adults living in Nashville, Tennessee, USA were represented among the donors. CD4+ T cells were enriched through magnetic negative selection, after which naive cells were positively selected on CD45RA and the remaining negative fraction served as the memory subset. Blood was collected by leukapheresis, and PBMCs were isolated by Ficoll-Histopaque density gradient centrifugation and then cryopreserved in liquid nitrogen vapor phase. Purity and quantity of every magnetically sorted T cell population were checked by analytical flow cytometry. Each sorted fraction had its genomic DNA isolated and then quantified by UV absorbance on a Nanodrop 2000c. What the research found in general, with its limitations: Pairwise subsampling led to the expectation that sequencing depth would affect the degree of clonotype sharing among donors. Even with the large sequencing depth, rarefaction of the sorted-subset datasets indicated that sequencing was incomplete. When a few donors were compared, the shared fraction of clonotypes was 5% to 6.5% for naive CD4, approximately 3.5% for naive CD8, about 2.4% for memory CD4, and 0.3% to 0.5% for memory CD8. Sampling was limited to blood, and TCR repertoires in tissue likely differ from TCR repertoires in blood. The small number of donors limited the genetic and exposure-history diversity represented. Compared with non-shared clonotypes, clonotypes shared by all four sorted-subset donors had higher generation probabilities. Larger estimated clonotype richness was generally found for naive subsets than for memory subsets.

Using the deep immunoSEQ assay, multiplex PCR amplified TCR CDR3 regions from genomic DNA. Extracted genomic DNA from each cell subset was distributed evenly across all wells of several immunoSEQ 96-well plates, and each plate was treated as a replicate. For sorted subsets, around 200 ng genomic DNA, equal to 30,000 to 35,000 T cell genomes, was loaded into each replicate PCR. Purified libraries were quantified with a Qubit 3.0 fluorometer, sized on a Bioanalyzer 2100, and re-quantified with the KAPA Library Quantification kit. Every immunoSEQ 96-well plate was sequenced on a dedicated single-read 150-cycle Illumina NextSeq 550 flow cell. In the source study's methods: Because the immunoSEQ output held only junctional sequences and lacked quality scores, the filtering could not match the filtering applied to full-length reads. To assign V/J genes and CDR3, sequences were annotated using PyIR, a Python wrapper for IgBLAST v1.9, with IMGT germline references. Reads were removed for weak V/J assignments (E-value above 1e-6), missing CDR3, stop codons, out-of-frame junctions, or ambiguous translated residues. A V3J clonotype was defined by an identical inferred V gene, J gene, and CDR3 amino acid sequence. Percentage overlap between repertoires was calculated by dividing the number of shared unique clonotypes by the size of the smaller repertoire. Three approaches were used to assess repertoire richness: RTK rarefaction, the Chao1 estimator, and Recon v2.1 estimates of unobserved clonotypes. For all TCRbeta clonotypes obtained by the gDNA method from a few donors, generation probabilities were computed with OLGA. TCRdb took over this immuneACCESS table, retaining in-frame rearrangements with V and J assigned. Such tables are incomplete; in checked studies, under half of the missing clones stem from an unresolved V gene, and the remainder is unexplained. V and J calls and clone size are given by that table; D and trimming were obtained from the DNA. The sample table shows approximately 1,000,000 clones, and 75% to 85% are seen once. The ten top clones hold under 0.65% of the sample.

The cysteine opens and the phenylalanine closes a CDR3 of 15 amino acids. Only the CDR3 part of the read is kept: 45 bases, read in frame from the first base. From a lookup of the germline V gene (reference sequence), CDR1 and CDR2 are GTSNPN and SVGIG. V is pruned by 0 bases and J by 6 bases, leaving 7 bases of the junction without a gene match. This clone was found once. Its antigen is unknown. Per-base quality was not reported, and no clone a single base away is much larger than it. The receptor was isolated from a man aged 18 to 30 in good health. Some clones in this sample may be carry-over from other donors' samples. The receptor chain draws on TRBV30 and TRBJ2-2, with 7 central nucleotides matching TRBD1. The sequenced sample was memory CD4+ T cells from PBMCs. Per the publication, the cell subset or site label means: CD45RA-negative fraction. The CDR3 here reads CAWSVGRTGAGELFF. The nucleotides are TGTGCCTGGAGTGTCGGCAGAACAGGGGCCGGGGAGCTGTTTTTT.